The clone carrying this T cell receptor (beta chain) occurred a few times. The target antigen is unknown. This entry belongs to a study of post-analysis software for immune sequencing data. About the study: In terms of disease course, relapsing-remitting, secondary progressive and progressive-relapsing multiple sclerosis were included. Study-wide results and caveats: TRBV5-6, TRBV5-1 and TRBV20-1 were among five TRBV segments more frequent in patients than controls. The normalized Chao1 diversity of multiple sclerosis patients was significantly lower than that of controls.

Carried by the TCR beta cDNA libraries were unique molecular identifiers. Starting from around 0.96 to 9.9 million T cells, the study yielded 500,000 or so cDNA molecules. MiXCR, applied by TCRdb to the PCR reads, yields one record per CDR3 protein. Of around 500,000 distinct CDR3 sequences in the sample, under 40% are singletons; the top ten hold approximately 6%. V dropped 0 bases and J dropped 5; count of bases not matched to a gene: 7. This CDR3 is built from 16 residues. Germline V lookup: CDR1 LNHNV, CDR2 YYDKDF (reference sequence). The chain is built from TRBV15 and TRBJ2-1; the match to TRBD1 covers 7 bases. The sequence was collected from a girl between 2 and 17 years old with multiple sclerosis. The sequenced sample consisted of blood. CDR3 in amino acids: CATSRDRTGSNNEQFF. The CDR3 DNA sequence: TGTGCCACCAGCAGAGACCGGACAGGCTCGAACAATGAGCAGTTCTTC.